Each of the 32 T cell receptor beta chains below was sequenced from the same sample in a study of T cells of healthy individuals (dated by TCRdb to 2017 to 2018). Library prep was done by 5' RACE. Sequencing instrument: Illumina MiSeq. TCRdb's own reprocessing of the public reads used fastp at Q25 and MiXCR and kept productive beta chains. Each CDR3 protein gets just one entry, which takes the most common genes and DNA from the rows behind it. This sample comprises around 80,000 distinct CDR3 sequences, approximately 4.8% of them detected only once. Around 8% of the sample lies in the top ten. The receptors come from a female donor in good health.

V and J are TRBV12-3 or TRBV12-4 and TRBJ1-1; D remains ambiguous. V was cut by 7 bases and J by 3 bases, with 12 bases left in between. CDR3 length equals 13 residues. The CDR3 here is CASTRYSDTEAFF. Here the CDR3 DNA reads TGTGCCAGCACCCGATACTCCGACACTGAAGCTTTCTTT.

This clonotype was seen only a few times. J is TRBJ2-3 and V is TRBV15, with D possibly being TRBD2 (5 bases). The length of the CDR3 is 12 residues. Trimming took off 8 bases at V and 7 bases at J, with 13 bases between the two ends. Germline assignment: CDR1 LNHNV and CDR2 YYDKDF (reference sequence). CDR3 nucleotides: TGTGCCACCCAAGGTACGGGAAATACGCAGTATTTT. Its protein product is CATQGTGNTQYF.

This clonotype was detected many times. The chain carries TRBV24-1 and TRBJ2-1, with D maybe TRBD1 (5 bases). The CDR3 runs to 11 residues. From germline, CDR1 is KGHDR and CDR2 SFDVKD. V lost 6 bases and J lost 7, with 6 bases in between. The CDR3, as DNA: TGTGCCACCAGTCAGGGAAATGAGCAGTTCTTC. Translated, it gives CATSQGNEQFF.

CDR3 DNA: TGTGCCAGCAGCTTAGGAGCTAGCGGGAGAGTCTACGAGCAGTACTTC. Encoded protein: CASSLGASGRVYEQYF. The gene calls are TRBV7-9 and TRBJ2-7; TRBD2 aligns across 10 bases. The CDR3 sequence is 16 residues long. Per germline, CDR1 SEHNR and CDR2 FQNEAQ (reference sequence). The junction had 6 bases not matched to a gene; V was cut back by 1 base and J by 3 bases.

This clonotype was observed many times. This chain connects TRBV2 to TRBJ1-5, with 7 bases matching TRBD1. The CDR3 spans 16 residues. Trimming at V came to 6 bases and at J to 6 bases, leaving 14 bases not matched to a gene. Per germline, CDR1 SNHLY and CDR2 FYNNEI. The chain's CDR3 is CASRGQGEQAGQPQHF. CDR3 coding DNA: TGTGCCAGCAGAGGTCAGGGGGAACAGGCGGGTCAGCCCCAGCATTTT.

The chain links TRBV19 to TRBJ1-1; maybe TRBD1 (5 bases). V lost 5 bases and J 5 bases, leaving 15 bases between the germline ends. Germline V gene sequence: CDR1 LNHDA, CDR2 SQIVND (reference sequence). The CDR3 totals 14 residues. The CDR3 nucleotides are TGTGCCAGTAGTTATCAGGGTCGGGGGACTGAAGCTTTCTTT. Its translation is CASSYQGRGTEAFF.

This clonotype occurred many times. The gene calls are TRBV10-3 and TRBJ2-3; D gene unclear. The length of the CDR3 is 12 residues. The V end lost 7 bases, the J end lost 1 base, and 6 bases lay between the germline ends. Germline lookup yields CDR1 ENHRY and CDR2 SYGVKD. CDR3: CAITGGTDTQYF. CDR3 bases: TGTGCCATCACGGGTGGCACAGATACGCAGTATTTT.

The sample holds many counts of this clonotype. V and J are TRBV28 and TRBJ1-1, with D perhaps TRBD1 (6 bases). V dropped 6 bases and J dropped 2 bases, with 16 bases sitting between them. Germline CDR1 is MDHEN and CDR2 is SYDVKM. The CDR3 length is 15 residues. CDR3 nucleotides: TGTGCCAGCAGACCTCATACAGGGCGTAACACTGAAGCTTTCTTT. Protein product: CASRPHTGRNTEAFF.

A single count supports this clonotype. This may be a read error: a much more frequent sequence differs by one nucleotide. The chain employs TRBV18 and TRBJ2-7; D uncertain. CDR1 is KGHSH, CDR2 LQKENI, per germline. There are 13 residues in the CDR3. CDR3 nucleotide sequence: TGTTCCAGCACCCCGAGGACGAGCGACGAGCAGTACTTC. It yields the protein CSSTPRTSDEQYF.

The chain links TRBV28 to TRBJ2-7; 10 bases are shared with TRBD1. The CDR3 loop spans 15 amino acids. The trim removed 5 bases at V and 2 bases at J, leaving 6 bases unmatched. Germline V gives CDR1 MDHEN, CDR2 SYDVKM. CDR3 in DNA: TGTGCCAGCAGTGAGGCCGGGACAGGGGCCTACGAGCAGTACTTC. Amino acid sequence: CASSEAGTGAYEQYF. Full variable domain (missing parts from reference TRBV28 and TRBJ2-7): DVKVTQSSRYLVKRTGEKVFLECVQDMDHENMFWYRQDPGLGLRLIYFSYDVKMKEKGDIPEGYSVSREKKERFSLILESASTNQTSMYLCASSEAGTGAYEQYFGPGTRLTVT.

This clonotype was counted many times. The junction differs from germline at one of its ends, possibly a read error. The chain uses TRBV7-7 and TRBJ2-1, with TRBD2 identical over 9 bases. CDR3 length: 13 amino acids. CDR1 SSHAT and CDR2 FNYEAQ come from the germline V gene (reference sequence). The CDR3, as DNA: TGTGCTAGCAGCTTAGGGCGGGAGGGCGAGCAGTTCTTC. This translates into CASSLGREGEQFF.

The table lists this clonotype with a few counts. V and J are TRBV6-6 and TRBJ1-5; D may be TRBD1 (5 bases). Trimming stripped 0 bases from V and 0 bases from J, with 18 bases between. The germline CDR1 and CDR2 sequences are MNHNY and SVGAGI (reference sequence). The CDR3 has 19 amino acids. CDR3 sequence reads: CASSYSGGWDRYSNQPQHF. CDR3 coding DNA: TGTGCCAGCAGTTACTCCGGGGGGTGGGACCGTTATAGCAATCAGCCCCAGCATTTT.

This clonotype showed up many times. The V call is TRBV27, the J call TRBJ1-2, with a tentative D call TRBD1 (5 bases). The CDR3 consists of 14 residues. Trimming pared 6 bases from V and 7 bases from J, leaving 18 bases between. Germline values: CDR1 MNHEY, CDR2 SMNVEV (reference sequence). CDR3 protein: CASSVVAGLGGYTF. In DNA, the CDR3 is TGTGCCAGCAGCGTAGTTGCGGGGCTGGGTGGCTACACCTTC.

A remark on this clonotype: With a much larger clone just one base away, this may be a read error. In DNA, the CDR3 is TGTGCCACCAGTGCCCCCGACAGGGGAACCTATGGCTACGCCTTC. As protein: CATSAPDRGTYGYAF. The V and J genes are TRBV24-1 and TRBJ1-2; 8 bases agree with TRBD1. Germline CDR1 reads KGHDR; CDR2 reads SFDVKD. The CDR3 spans 15 residues.

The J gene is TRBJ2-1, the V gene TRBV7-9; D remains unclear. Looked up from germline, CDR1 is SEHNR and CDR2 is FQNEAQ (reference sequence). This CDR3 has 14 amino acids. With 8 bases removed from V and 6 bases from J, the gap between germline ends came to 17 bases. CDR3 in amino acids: CASAPPRVGNEQFF. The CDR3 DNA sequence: TGTGCCAGCGCTCCTCCTAGGGTGGGCAATGAGCAGTTCTTC.

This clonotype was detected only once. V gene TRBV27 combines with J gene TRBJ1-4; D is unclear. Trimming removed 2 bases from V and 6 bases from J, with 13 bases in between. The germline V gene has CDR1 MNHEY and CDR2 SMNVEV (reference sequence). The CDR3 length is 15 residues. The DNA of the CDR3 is TGTGCCAGCAGTTTAAGGCACCTAGGAGATGAAAAACTGTTTTTT. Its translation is CASSLRHLGDEKLFF.

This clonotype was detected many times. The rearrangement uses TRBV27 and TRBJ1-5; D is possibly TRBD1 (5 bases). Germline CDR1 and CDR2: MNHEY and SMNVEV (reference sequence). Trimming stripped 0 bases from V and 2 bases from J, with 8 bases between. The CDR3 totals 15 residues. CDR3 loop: CASSLSGGGNQPQHF. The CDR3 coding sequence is TGTGCCAGCAGTTTATCGGGGGGAGGCAATCAGCCCCAGCATTTT.

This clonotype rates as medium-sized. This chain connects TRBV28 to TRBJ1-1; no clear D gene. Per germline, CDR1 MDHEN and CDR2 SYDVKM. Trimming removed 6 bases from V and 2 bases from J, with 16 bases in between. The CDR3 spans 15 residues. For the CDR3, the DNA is TGTGCCAGCAGCACCCCGGCGGCAGCCAACACTGAAGCTTTCTTT. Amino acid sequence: CASSTPAAANTEAFF. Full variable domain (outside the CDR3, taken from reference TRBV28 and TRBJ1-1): DVKVTQSSRYLVKRTGEKVFLECVQDMDHENMFWYRQDPGLGLRLIYFSYDVKMKEKGDIPEGYSVSREKKERFSLILESASTNQTSMYLCASSTPAAANTEAFFGQGTRLTVV.

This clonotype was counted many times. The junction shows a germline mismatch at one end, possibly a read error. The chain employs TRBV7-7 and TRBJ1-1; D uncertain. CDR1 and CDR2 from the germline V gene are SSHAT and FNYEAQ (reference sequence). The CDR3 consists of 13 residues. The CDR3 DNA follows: TGTGCTAGCAGCCCACTGCGGAACACTGAAGCTTTCTTT. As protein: CASSPLRNTEAFF. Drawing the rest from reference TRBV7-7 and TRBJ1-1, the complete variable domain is GAGVSQSPRYKVTKRGQDVTLRCDPISSHATLYWYQQALGQGPEFLTYFNYEAQPDKSGLPSDRFSAERPEGSISTLTIQRTEQRDSAMYRCASSPLRNTEAFFGQGTRLTVV.

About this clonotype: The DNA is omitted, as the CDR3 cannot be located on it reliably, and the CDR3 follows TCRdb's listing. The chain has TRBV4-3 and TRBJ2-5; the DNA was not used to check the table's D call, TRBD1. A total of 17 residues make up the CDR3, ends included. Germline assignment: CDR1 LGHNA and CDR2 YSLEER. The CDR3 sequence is CASSQGLPGQGILAQYF.

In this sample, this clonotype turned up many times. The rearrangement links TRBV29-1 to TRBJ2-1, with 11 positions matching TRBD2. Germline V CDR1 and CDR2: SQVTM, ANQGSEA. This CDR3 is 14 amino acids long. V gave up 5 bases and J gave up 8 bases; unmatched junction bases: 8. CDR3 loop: CSVPTSGRVDEQFF. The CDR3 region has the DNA TGCAGCGTTCCTACTAGCGGGAGAGTCGATGAGCAGTTCTTC.

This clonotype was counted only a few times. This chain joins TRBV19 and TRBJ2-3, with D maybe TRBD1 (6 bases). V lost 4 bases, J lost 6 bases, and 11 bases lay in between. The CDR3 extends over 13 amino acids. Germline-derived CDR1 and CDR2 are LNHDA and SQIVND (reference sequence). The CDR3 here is CASSNQGMDTQYF. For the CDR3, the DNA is TGTGCCAGTAGTAATCAGGGGATGGATACGCAGTATTTT.

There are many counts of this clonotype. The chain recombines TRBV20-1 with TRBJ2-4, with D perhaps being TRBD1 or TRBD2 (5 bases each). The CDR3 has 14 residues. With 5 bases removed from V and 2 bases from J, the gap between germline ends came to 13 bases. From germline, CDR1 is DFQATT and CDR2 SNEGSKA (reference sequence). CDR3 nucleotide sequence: TGCAGTGCTCCCCCTGGGGGAACCAAAAACATTCAGTACTTC. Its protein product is CSAPPGGTKNIQYF.

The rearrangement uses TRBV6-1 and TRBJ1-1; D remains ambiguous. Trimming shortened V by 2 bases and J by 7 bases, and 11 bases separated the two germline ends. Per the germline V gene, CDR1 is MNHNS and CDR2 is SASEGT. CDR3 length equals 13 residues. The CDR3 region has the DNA TGTGCCAGCAGTGAATCGATAGCACGTGAAGCTTTCTTT. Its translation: CASSESIAREAFF.

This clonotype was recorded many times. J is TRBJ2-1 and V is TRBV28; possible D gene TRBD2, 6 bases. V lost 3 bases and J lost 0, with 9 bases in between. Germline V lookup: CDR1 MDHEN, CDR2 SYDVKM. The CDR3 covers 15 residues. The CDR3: CASSLDGSSYNEQFF. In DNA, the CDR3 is TGTGCCAGCAGTTTGGACGGGAGCTCCTACAATGAGCAGTTCTTC. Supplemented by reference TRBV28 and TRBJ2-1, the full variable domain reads DVKVTQSSRYLVKRTGEKVFLECVQDMDHENMFWYRQDPGLGLRLIYFSYDVKMKEKGDIPEGYSVSREKKERFSLILESASTNQTSMYLCASSLDGSSYNEQFFGPGTRLTVL.

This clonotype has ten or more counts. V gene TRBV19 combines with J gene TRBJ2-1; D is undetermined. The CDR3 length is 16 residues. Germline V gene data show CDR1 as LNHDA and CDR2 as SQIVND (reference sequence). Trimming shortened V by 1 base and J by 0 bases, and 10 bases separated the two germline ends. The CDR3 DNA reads TGTGCCAGTAGTATAGGGCTACCGAGCTCCTACAATGAGCAGTTCTTC. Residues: CASSIGLPSSYNEQFF.

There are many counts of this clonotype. The CDR3 spells CASSYSGGRDFTDTQYF. The CDR3 coding sequence is TGTGCCAGCAGTTACTCTGGCGGACGGGACTTCACAGATACGCAGTATTTT. The chain combines TRBV6-5 with TRBJ2-3, with D possibly TRBD2 on 6 matching bases. V gave up 0 bases and J gave up 2 bases, with 15 bases separating them. The CDR3 extends over 17 amino acids. Looked up from germline, CDR1 is MNHEY and CDR2 is SVGAGI.

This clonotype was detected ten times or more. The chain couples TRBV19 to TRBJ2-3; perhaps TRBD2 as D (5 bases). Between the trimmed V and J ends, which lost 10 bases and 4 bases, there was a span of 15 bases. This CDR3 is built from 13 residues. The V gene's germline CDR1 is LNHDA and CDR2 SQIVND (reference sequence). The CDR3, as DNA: TGTGCCACACGAGCGGTTTATGCAGATACGCAGTATTTT. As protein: CATRAVYADTQYF.

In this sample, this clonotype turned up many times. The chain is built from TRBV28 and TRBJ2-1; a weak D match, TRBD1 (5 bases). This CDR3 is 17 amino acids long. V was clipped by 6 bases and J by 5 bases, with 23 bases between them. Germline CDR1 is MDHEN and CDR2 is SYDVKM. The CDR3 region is CASSSSRRQWKNNEQFF. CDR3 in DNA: TGTGCCAGCAGCTCCAGTAGACGACAGTGGAAGAACAATGAGCAGTTCTTC.

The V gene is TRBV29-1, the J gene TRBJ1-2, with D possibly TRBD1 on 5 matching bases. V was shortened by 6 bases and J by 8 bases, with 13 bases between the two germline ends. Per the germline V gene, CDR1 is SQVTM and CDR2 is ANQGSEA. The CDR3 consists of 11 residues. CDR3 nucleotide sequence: TGCAGCGTCACAGGAGGGGAAGGCTACACCTTC. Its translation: CSVTGGEGYTF.

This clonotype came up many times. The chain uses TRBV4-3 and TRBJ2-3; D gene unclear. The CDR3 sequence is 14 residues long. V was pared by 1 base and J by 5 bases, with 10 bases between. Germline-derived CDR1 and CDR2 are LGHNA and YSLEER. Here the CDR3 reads CASSQAWVGDTQYF. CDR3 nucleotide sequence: TGCGCCAGCAGCCAAGCCTGGGTAGGAGATACGCAGTATTTT.

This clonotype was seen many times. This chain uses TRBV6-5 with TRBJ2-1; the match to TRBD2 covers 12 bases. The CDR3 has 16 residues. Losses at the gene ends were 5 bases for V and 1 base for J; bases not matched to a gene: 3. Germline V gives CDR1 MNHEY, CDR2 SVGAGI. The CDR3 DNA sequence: TGTGCCAGCAGTACGACTAGCGGGGGATCCTACAATGAGCAGTTCTTC. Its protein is CASSTTSGGSYNEQFF.